The present T cell receptor (beta chain) was sequenced within a study of human T cells and chemical hapten exposure. Study-level background: Chiefly women, the patients showed alopecia areata, totalis or universalis.

Trimming pared 4 bases from V and 4 bases from J, leaving 18 bases between. The germline V gene encodes CDR1 SGHRS and CDR2 YFSETQ. This CDR3 has 17 amino acids. Regarding time point: patch test 1, 2 weeks after DPC sensitization. Stated treatment: therapeutic diphenylcyclopropenone sensitization with weekly scalp DPC. Unfractionated whole blood yielded the extracted total RNA. Broader study findings: Once DPC sensitization occurred, TCRs above 1 in 1000 frequency showed no change.

As the library was built, unique molecular identifiers were attached to individual cDNA molecules. TCRdb reprocessed the RACE reads via MiXCR and lists one record per CDR3 protein. The table has around 99,000 distinct CDR3 sequences, over 10% seen once. About this clonotype itself: Its antigen is unidentified.

The source of this sequence is a woman between 40 and 55 years old with alopecia areata. Some clones in this sample may be carry-over from other donors' samples. V and J are TRBV5-1 and TRBJ2-6; the D gene is possibly TRBD1 (6 bases). Source: whole blood, taken in connection with sensitization to the hapten diphenylcyclopropenone (DPC). Here the CDR3 DNA reads TGCGCCAGCAGCATAGATACAGGGTTCCTAGGGGCCAACGTCCTGACTTTC. Translation gives CASSIDTGFLGANVLTF.